The next 30 T cell receptor beta chains were all read from a single sample in a study of T cells expressing NK-cell markers. Reanalyzing the 5' RACE reads, TCRdb keeps one entry per CDR3 protein, without DNA. The sample data list about 550,000 distinct CDR3 sequences. The sequenced material came from blood T cells: a sorted CD56 or NKG2C T cell subset, CD4+ or CD8+ T cells, or bulk PBMC T cells (not recorded which). The receptors were sampled from a man younger than 30 in good health.

This CDR3 reads CATSSFRNRGDTGELFF. This chain joins TRBV24-1 and TRBJ2-2; TCRdb returns TRBD1, unconfirmable since there is no DNA. CDR3 length: 17 residues. Germline V CDR1 and CDR2: KGHDR, SFDVKD.

The chain carries TRBV4-3 and TRBJ1-2; TCRdb's assignment of TRBD1 cannot be checked, as there is no DNA. The CDR3 consists of 15 residues. Germline CDR1 reads LGHNA; CDR2 reads YSLEER. The CDR3 here is CASSPDRGGNYGYTF.

The chain combines TRBV5-1 with TRBJ2-7; TCRdb's D gene call, TRBD1, goes unchecked for lack of DNA. Germline loops: CDR1 SGHRS, CDR2 YFSETQ. This CDR3 comprises 15 residues. CDR3 region: CASSLATGGKDEQYF.

The CDR3 spells CSASRPRGEETQYF. The chain joins TRBV20-1 to TRBJ2-5; TCRdb gives TRBD1 as the D gene, but with no DNA this cannot be confirmed. The length of the CDR3 is 14 residues. Germline loops: CDR1 DFQATT, CDR2 SNEGSKA (reference sequence).

The gene calls are TRBV6-1 and TRBJ1-2; TCRdb reports TRBD1, a call that lacks DNA to check it against. The CDR3 runs to 15 residues. The germline gives CDR1 MNHNS, CDR2 SASEGT. The CDR3 reads CASRVGGTSNYGYTF.

The chain links TRBV12-3 or TRBV12-4 to TRBJ2-1; TCRdb's D call, TRBD2, is unchecked because there is no DNA. This CDR3 spans 15 amino acids. The CDR3 loop reads CASSGGLPSRAEQFF.

This chain links TRBV20-1 with TRBJ2-5; TCRdb's D call of TRBD1 is untestable without DNA. The CDR3 sequence is 16 residues long. CDR1 is DFQATT, CDR2 SNEGSKA, per germline (reference sequence). The CDR3 loop reads CSALTLRQMSQETQYF.

CDR3 region: CASSSTTSFTDTQYF. This chain links TRBV7-9 with TRBJ2-3; no DNA is available, so the TRBD2 call from TCRdb remains unchecked. Germline V lookup: CDR1 SEHNR, CDR2 FQNEAQ (reference sequence). The CDR3 has 15 residues.

The chain employs TRBV6-6 and TRBJ2-7. Per germline, CDR1 MNHNY and CDR2 SVGAGI (reference sequence). The CDR3 extends over 11 amino acids. The CDR3 region is CASSEHYEQYF.

The V and J genes are TRBV5-1 and TRBJ1-1; with no DNA, the TCRdb D assignment of TRBD1 cannot be verified. CDR3 length equals 16 residues. Per germline, CDR1 SGHRS and CDR2 YFSETQ. The CDR3 sequence: CASSLPRQGPDTEAFF.

The V and J genes are TRBV28 and TRBJ1-1; TCRdb indicates TRBD1, and absent DNA this call remains unverified. CDR3 size: 14 residues. The germline gives CDR1 MDHEN, CDR2 SYDVKM. The CDR3 spells CASRTGRRNTEAFF.

The chain links TRBV9 to TRBJ2-5; TCRdb indicates TRBD1, and absent DNA this call remains unverified. Germline V gene sequence: CDR1 SGDLS, CDR2 YYNGEE. The CDR3 loop spans 20 amino acids. CDR3 loop: CASSATTGRLKGQGRETQYF.

The V call is TRBV15, the J call TRBJ2-7; TCRdb outputs TRBD1, but without DNA this stays unchecked. The CDR3 has 13 amino acids. Germline assignment: CDR1 LNHNV and CDR2 YYDKDF (reference sequence). CDR3: CATGTPNSYEQYF.

This chain joins TRBV15 and TRBJ1-5; TCRdb returns TRBD1, unconfirmable since there is no DNA. The CDR3 length is 12 residues. CDR1 and CDR2 from the germline V gene are LNHNV and YYDKDF (reference sequence). CDR3 sequence: CATSRDGAEPHF.

The chain recombines TRBV6-4 with TRBJ2-1; without DNA, the TCRdb call of TRBD2 cannot be checked. Germline V CDR1 and CDR2: MRHNA, SNTAGT. The CDR3 consists of 16 residues. This CDR3 reads CASSSGAGGGYNEQFF.

The gene calls are TRBV28 and TRBJ2-7; TCRdb's D call of TRBD2 is untestable without DNA. The CDR3 is 17 residues long. CDR1 and CDR2 from the germline V gene are MDHEN and SYDVKM. CDR3 sequence: CASSLPIVSGRSYEQYF.

This chain joins TRBV15 and TRBJ1-1. The CDR3 is 13 amino acids. CDR1 is LNHNV, CDR2 YYDKDF, per germline (reference sequence). The CDR3 protein is CATSEGENTEAFF.

CDR3 sequence reads: CATSRDSRGGINEQFF. The gene calls are TRBV15 and TRBJ2-1; the D call from TCRdb, TRBD2, cannot be confirmed without DNA. The germline CDR1 and CDR2 sequences are LNHNV and YYDKDF (reference sequence). The CDR3 loop spans 16 amino acids.

The chain combines TRBV6-2 or TRBV6-3 with TRBJ2-1; TCRdb outputs TRBD2, but without DNA this stays unchecked. The CDR3 spans 15 residues. Germline V gene sequence: CDR1 MNHEY, CDR2 SVGEGT. This CDR3 reads CASRESGLWDNEQFF.

The rearrangement links TRBV29-1 to TRBJ2-7; no DNA is available, so the TRBD1 call from TCRdb remains unchecked. This CDR3 has 14 amino acids. CDR1 and CDR2 (germline): SQVTM, ANQGSEA. CDR3: CSVQPGTGAYEQYF.

The chain is built from TRBV12-3 or TRBV12-4 and TRBJ2-2; TCRdb names TRBD1, which stays unverified in the absence of DNA. The CDR3 is made up of 13 amino acids. CDR3 loop: CASSNGQSGELFF.

The chain carries TRBV7-6 and TRBJ1-1. CDR3 length equals 15 residues. Germline V gives CDR1 SGHVS, CDR2 FNYEAQ. The CDR3 loop is CASSLLIEGGTEAFF. Looking up the rest from reference TRBV7-6 and TRBJ1-1 gives the full variable domain: GAGVSQSPRYKVTKRGQDVALRCDPISGHVSLYWYRQALGQGPEFLTYFNYEAQQDKSGLPNDRFSAERPEGSISTLTIQRTEQRDSAMYRCASSLLIEGGTEAFFGQGTRLTVV.

The chain employs TRBV12-3 or TRBV12-4 and TRBJ2-2; TCRdb's assignment of TRBD1 cannot be checked, as there is no DNA. The CDR3 covers 16 residues. CDR3 region: CASRPTTVRNTGELFF.

J is TRBJ2-6 and V is TRBV7-9; without DNA, the TCRdb call of TRBD1 cannot be checked. The CDR3 is 16 residues long. The germline gives CDR1 SEHNR, CDR2 FQNEAQ (reference sequence). CDR3: CASSSDRHSGANVLTF.

This rearrangement joins TRBV13 to TRBJ2-4. The CDR3 is 12 amino acids. The germline CDR1 and CDR2 sequences are PRHDT and FYEKMQ (reference sequence). This CDR3 is CASSPGGNIQYF.

V is TRBV11-1 and J is TRBJ2-7; the TCRdb call, TRBD1, lacks DNA for checking. CDR3 length: 15 residues. Germline V CDR1 and CDR2: SGHAT, FQDESV (reference sequence). CDR3 in amino acids: CASSFGTVPSYEQYF.

This rearrangement joins TRBV28 to TRBJ2-7; TCRdb names TRBD1, which stays unverified in the absence of DNA. The CDR3 spans 14 residues. Germline V lookup: CDR1 MDHEN, CDR2 SYDVKM. The CDR3 protein is CASRVTGGGYEQYF.

This rearrangement joins TRBV6-5 to TRBJ2-5; the TRBD1 assignment by TCRdb is unverifiable without DNA. The CDR3 length is 12 residues. The germline gives CDR1 MNHEY, CDR2 SVGAGI. This chain's CDR3 is CASSRGEETQYF.

The genes are TRBV11-3 and TRBJ2-5; no DNA is available, so the TRBD1 call from TCRdb remains unchecked. Germline CDR1 reads SGHNT; CDR2 reads YENEEA. CDR3 length: 15 residues. The CDR3 protein is CASSLAGEEQETQYF.

This chain joins TRBV15 and TRBJ2-1. The germline V gene has CDR1 LNHNV and CDR2 YYDKDF (reference sequence). The CDR3 has 14 amino acids. CDR3 in amino acids: CATKRSSSYNEQFF.